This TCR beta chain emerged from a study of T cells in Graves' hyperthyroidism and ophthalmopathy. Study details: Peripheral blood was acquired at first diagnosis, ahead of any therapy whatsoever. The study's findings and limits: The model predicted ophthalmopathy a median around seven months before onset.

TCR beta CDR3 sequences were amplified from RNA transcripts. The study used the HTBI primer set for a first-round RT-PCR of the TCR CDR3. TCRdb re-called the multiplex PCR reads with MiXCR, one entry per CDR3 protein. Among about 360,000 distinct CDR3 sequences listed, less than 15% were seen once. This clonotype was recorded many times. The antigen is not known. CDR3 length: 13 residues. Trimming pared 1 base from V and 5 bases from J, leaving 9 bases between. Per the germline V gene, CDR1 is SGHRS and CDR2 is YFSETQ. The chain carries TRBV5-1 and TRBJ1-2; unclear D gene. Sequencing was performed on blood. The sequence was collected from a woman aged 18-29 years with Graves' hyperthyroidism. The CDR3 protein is CASSLTLGYGYTF. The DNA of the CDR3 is TGCGCCAGCAGCTTGACCCTAGGGTATGGCTACACCTTC.